Listed here are 6 T cell receptor beta chains from one sample, sequenced in a study of somatic mutations in cytotoxic T cells in rheumatoid arthritis (dated by TCRdb to 2016 to 2017). The method was the immunoSEQ multiplex PCR assay. In its TCRdb copy, this immuneACCESS table keeps in-frame sequences only and misses some clones. Where compared with another copy, unresolved V genes explain less than half of these, and the others have no known cause. The sample table contains thousands of clones; only one count was recorded for 89% of them. The ten largest clones capture about 26% of the sample. The sequencing input was CD8+ T cells sorted from blood. Every receptor here comes from a woman aged 70-85 years with rheumatoid arthritis.

The V call is TRBV5-6, the J call TRBJ2-7; TRBD2 agrees at 8 bases. With 0 bases clipped from V and 3 bases from J, the junction kept 5 bases outside the gene matches. Germline values: CDR1 SGHDT, CDR2 YYEEEE. The CDR3 is 15 residues long. For the CDR3, the DNA is TGTGCCAGCAGCTTGGTGGGCGGGGGGTACTACGAGCAGTACTTC. Protein product: CASSLVGGGYYEQYF. The full variable domain, rest sourced from reference TRBV5-6 and TRBJ2-7, is DAGVTQSPTHLIKTRGQQVTLRCSPKSGHDTVSWYQQALGQGPQFIFQYYEEEERQRGNFPDRFSGHQFPNYSSELNVNALLLGDSALYLCASSLVGGGYYEQYFGPGTRLTVT.

The rearrangement joins TRBV7-2 to TRBJ2-3, with TRBD2 matching over 7 bases. Germline CDR1 and CDR2: SGHTA and FQGNSA. V shed 2 bases and J 3 bases; nucleotides not matched to a gene: 2. The CDR3 runs to 14 residues. CDR3 protein: CASSLISGTDTQYF. The CDR3, as DNA: TGTGCCAGCAGCTTAATTAGCGGGACAGATACGCAGTATTTT. Variable domain in full (rest from reference TRBV7-2 and TRBJ2-3): GAGVSQSPSNKVTEKGKDVELRCDPISGHTALYWYRQSLGQGLEFLIYFQGNSAPDKSGLPSDRFSAERTGGSVSTLTIQRTQQEDSAVYLCASSLISGTDTQYFGPGTRLTVL.

The chain joins TRBV23-1 to TRBJ1-6; the D gene is possibly TRBD1 (5 bases). TRBV23-1 is known as an ORF, though its function is uncertain. The CDR3 covers 12 residues. Deletions cut 4 bases from V and 8 bases from J, with 6 bases between. The CDR3 DNA reads TGCGCCAGCAGTCGACAGTATTCACCCCTCCACTTT. Its translation: CASSRQYSPLHF.

The V gene is TRBV2, the J gene TRBJ1-1; no firm D call. Per germline, CDR1 SNHLY and CDR2 FYNNEI. V was shortened by 5 bases and J by 6 bases, with 13 bases between the two germline ends. The CDR3 length is 13 residues. As DNA, the CDR3 is TGTGCCAGCAGTTCCCGCAGAGGGCCTGAAGCTTTCTTT. Its protein product is CASSSRRGPEAFF.

The table lists this clone with a count of one. This chain joins TRBV6-5 and TRBJ1-1, with a weak D call TRBD1 (5 bases). V was clipped by 0 bases and J by 1 base, with 6 bases between them. The germline gives CDR1 MNHEY, CDR2 SVGAGI. The CDR3 length is 14 residues. The CDR3 here is CASSYSRGNTEAFF. The CDR3 DNA follows: TGTGCCAGCAGTTACTCAAGGGGGAACACTGAAGCTTTCTTT.

This chain uses TRBV11-2 with TRBJ2-7; 7 bases match TRBD2. Trimming removed 0 bases from V and 4 bases from J; junction bases left unmatched: 3. The CDR3 spans 14 residues. CDR1 is SGHAT and CDR2 is FQNNGV in the germline V gene. The CDR3 protein is CASSLEAGEYEQYF. The CDR3 bases are TGTGCCAGCAGCTTAGAGGCGGGGGAGTACGAGCAGTACTTC.